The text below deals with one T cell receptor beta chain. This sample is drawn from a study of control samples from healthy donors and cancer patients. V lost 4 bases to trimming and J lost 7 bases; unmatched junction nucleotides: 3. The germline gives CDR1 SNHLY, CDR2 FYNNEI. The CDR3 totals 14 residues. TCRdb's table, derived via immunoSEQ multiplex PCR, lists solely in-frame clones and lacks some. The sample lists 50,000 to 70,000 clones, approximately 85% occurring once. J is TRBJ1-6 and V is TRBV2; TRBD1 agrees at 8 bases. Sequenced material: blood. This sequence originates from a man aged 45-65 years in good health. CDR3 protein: CASSVDRDNSPLHF. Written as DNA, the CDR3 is TGTGCCAGCAGTGTGGACAGGGACAATTCACCCCTCCACTTT.